This T cell receptor (beta chain) came from a study of response to subunit inactivated influenza vaccine. CDR1 DFQATT and CDR2 SNEGSKA come from the germline V gene (reference sequence). Deletions cut 1 base from V and 2 bases from J, with 5 bases between. The CDR3 length is 12 residues. Each CDR3 protein gets one entry after TCRdb re-called the RT-PCR reads with MiXCR. The table lists approximately 530,000 distinct CDR3 sequences, 6.5% to 8% of them singletons. This clonotype was seen at least ten times. The TCR was taken from a man in his fifties or sixties who received an inactivated influenza vaccine. This specimen consisted of PBMCs from blood, obtained around 25 months after vaccination. The chain links TRBV20-1 to TRBJ1-2; D gene ambiguous. The CDR3 is CSARVTNYGYTF. The DNA of the CDR3 is TGCAGTGCTAGAGTTACGAACTATGGCTACACCTTC.